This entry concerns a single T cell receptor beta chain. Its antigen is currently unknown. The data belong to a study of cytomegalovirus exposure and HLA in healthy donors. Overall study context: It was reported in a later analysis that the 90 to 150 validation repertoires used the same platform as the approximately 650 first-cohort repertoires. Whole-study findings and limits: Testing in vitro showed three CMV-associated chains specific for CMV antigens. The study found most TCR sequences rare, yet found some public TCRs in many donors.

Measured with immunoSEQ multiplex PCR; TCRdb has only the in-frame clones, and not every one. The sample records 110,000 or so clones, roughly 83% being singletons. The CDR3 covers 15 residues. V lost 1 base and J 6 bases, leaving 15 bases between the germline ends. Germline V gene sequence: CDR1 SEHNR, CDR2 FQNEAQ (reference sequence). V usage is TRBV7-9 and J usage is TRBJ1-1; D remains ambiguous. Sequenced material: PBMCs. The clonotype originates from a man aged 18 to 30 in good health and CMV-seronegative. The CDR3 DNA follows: TGTGCCAGCAGCTTAGGAGGCGGAAGTTACCCTGAAGCTTTCTTT. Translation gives CASSLGGGSYPEAFF.